These 7 T cell receptor beta chains were all obtained from the same sample, sequenced in a study of tumor and adjacent non-tumor tissue in lung cancer. No cell sorting was done before RNA was extracted from the tissue. TCRbeta libraries were built with three rounds of nested PCR, modified from ARM-PCR. Using its own MiXCR run on the multiplex PCR reads, TCRdb lists one record per CDR3 protein. The sample lists approximately 130,000 distinct CDR3 sequences, over 65% occurring once. Sample: lung tumor tissue. Receptor source: a man aged 25 to 45 with non-small cell lung cancer.

With regard to this clonotype: The junction shows a germline mismatch at one end, possibly a read error. V gene TRBV6-1 combines with J gene TRBJ1-2; D is unclear. Germline V CDR1 and CDR2: MNHNS, SASEGT. The CDR3 contains 13 residues. CDR3 protein: CASRDVIYYGYTF. CDR3 sequence (DNA): TGTGCCAGCCGGGATGTAATCTACTATGGCTACACGTTC.

This clonotype was detected ten times or more. The V gene is TRBV4-1, the J gene TRBJ1-2, with D tentatively TRBD1 (6 bases). The CDR3 is made up of 15 amino acids. The V end lost 3 bases, the J end lost 8 bases, and 19 bases lay between the germline ends. Looked up from germline, CDR1 is MGHRA and CDR2 is YSYEKL. This CDR3 is CASSQVKTGREGYTF. CDR3 coding DNA: TGCGCCAGCAGCCAGGTTAAAACAGGGAGAGAGGGCTACACCTTC.

This clonotype was seen at least ten times. V and J are TRBV29-1 and TRBJ2-5; 7 nucleotides align to TRBD1. Germline values: CDR1 SQVTM, CDR2 ANQGSEA. CDR3 length: 14 amino acids. V lost 5 bases to trimming and J lost 4 bases; unmatched junction nucleotides: 10. In nucleotides, the CDR3 is TGCAGCGTTTCCGACAGGGCATTCCGAGAGACCCAGTACTTC. Translation gives CSVSDRAFRETQYF.

As regards this clonotype: A much larger clone differs from this one at a single base, so this may be a read error. The CDR3 spells CASSYSLTGGNEQFF. DNA for the CDR3: TGTGCCAGCAGTTACTCGCTAACGGGGGGCAATGAGCAGTTCTTC. V gene TRBV6-2 or TRBV6-3 combines with J gene TRBJ2-1; TRBD2 aligns across 7 bases. Trimming took 0 bases from V and 6 from J; bases not matched to a gene: 5. Per the germline V gene, CDR1 is MNHEY and CDR2 is SVGEGT. The CDR3 has 15 amino acids.

A word on this clonotype: This CDR3 is missing its conserved last phenylalanine or tryptophan, likely due to a read error. Because the CDR3's place on the DNA is in doubt, the DNA is left out and the CDR3 is given as listed by TCRdb. This sequence joins TRBV20-1 and TRBJ2-3; the table calls TRBD2, which could not be checked here. Germline V gene lookup returns CDR1 DFQATT and CDR2 SNEGSKA (reference sequence). Both ends counted, the CDR3 spans 16 residues. This chain's CDR3 is CSAREASGRVTDTRYS.

About this clonotype: The missing conserved phenylalanine or tryptophan at the end of this CDR3 makes a read error likely. The chain has TRBV10-3 and TRBJ1-6, with TRBD1 as a possible D gene (5 bases). Trimming shortened V by 3 bases and J by 3 bases, and 9 bases separated the two germline ends. Germline V lookup: CDR1 ENHRY, CDR2 SYGVKD. CDR3 size: 15 residues. CDR3 region: CAISEAQGYNSPLHY. CDR3 in DNA: TGTGCCATCAGTGAAGCCCAGGGCTATAATTCACCCCTCCACTAT.

The chain is built from TRBV5-6 and TRBJ1-1, with D unclear. The CDR3 contains 12 residues. Trimming took 2 bases from V and 8 from J, leaving 10 bases between them. The germline V gene has CDR1 SGHDT and CDR2 YYEEEE. CDR3 sequence (DNA): TGTGCCAGCAGCTTCCGGGGAGGCGAAGCTTTCTTT. This codes for CASSFRGGEAFF.